The rows below give T cell receptor beta chains drawn from one sample of a study of human T cells and chemical hapten exposure. TCRdb re-called the RACE reads through MiXCR, storing one row per CDR3 protein. The table shows some 96,000 distinct CDR3 sequences, with about 9% occurring only once. The source material was whole blood, sampled in connection with sensitization to the hapten diphenylcyclopropenone (DPC). The receptor set was obtained from a middle-aged woman with alopecia areata. Some clones in this sample may be carry-over from other donors' samples. CDR3s include the opening cysteine and the closing phenylalanine or tryptophan. Each record gives: V gene, clone size, J gene, CDR3 protein. The size field is filled for only some rows; it gives once, few, many or a size class.

TRBV14	few	TRBJ2-5	CASSQDFAVTQYF
TRBV6-1	few	TRBJ2-7	CASTWTSGRAGEQYF
TRBV25-1	few	TRBJ2-7	CASRPGTASYEQYF
TRBV30	few	TRBJ1-3	CAWHRAPSGNTIYF
TRBV27	many	TRBJ2-7	CASSQDGPYEQYF
TRBV20-1	many	TRBJ2-1	CSASTNWPVNEQFF
TRBV6-5	.	TRBJ2-2	CASSPTSGIPGELFF
TRBV4-2	many	TRBJ1-5	CASSQKVDSNQPQHF
TRBV12-5	.	TRBJ2-2	CASGRDGGELFF
TRBV4-1	many	TRBJ2-5	CASSQESGLEETQYF
TRBV10-3	many	TRBJ1-1	CAISGGTGNTEAFF
TRBV7-2	few	TRBJ2-7	CASSFGVLDEQYF